This T cell receptor (beta chain) was sequenced for a study of CD8 T cells in ankylosing spondylitis. This clonotype was counted between two and nine times. The antigen is undetermined. General observations from the study: Within matched ankylosing spondylitis synovial fluid, disease-linked clones were reportedly significantly enriched.

Each TCR beta library was made by quantitative 5'-RACE that incorporated molecular barcodes. TCRdb analysed the 5' RACE reads with MiXCR anew, one entry per CDR3 protein. The sample includes 250,000 or so distinct CDR3 sequences, roughly a tenth of them seen just once. Sequenced material: blood, either unsorted or a sorted T cell fraction (not recorded which). The sequence derives from a male donor with ankylosing spondylitis or in good health (not recorded which).

CDR3 in DNA: TGTGCCAGCAACCAGGGGCGCGAAGAGACCCAGTACTTC. Its translation is CASNQGREETQYF. The J gene is TRBJ2-5, the V gene TRBV6-1, with D possibly being TRBD1 (6 bases). Germline loops: CDR1 MNHNS, CDR2 SASEGT. CDR3 length equals 13 residues. V was trimmed by 7 bases and J by 3 bases, leaving 12 bases between them.